The entry below describes one T cell receptor beta chain. What it binds is unknown. Extraction and reverse transcription of RNA yielded cDNA as the sequencing template. The assay was immunoSEQ multiplex PCR, and TCRdb's table has in-frame clones only and misses some. The sample lists around 86,000 clones; just over 70% were seen once. CDR1 is SGHNT, CDR2 YYREEE, per germline (reference sequence). J was trimmed by 3 bases and V by 2 bases; bases with no gene match: 9. This CDR3 is 17 amino acids long. The treatment: oral pan-JAK inhibitor, 5-10 mg twice daily. The data belong to a study of CD8+ T cells in alopecia areata. General observations from the study: Association of baseline CD8+ expansion with response is uncertain owing to one nonresponder. Between patients, shared TCR sequences were less clear than in mice. This was possibly due in part to HLA diversity in the patient population. Many expanded lesional clones persisted in scalp and blood during tofacitinib.

The chain combines TRBV5-4 with TRBJ2-1; 9 bases are a match to TRBD2. Source: CD8+ T cells sorted from blood, taken at roughly week 45, from a patient treated with tofacitinib. The source of this sequence is a human donor with alopecia areata. CDR3 amino acids: CASSLVHSRGGYNEQFF. In nucleotides, the CDR3 is TGTGCCAGCAGCTTAGTACACTCGCGGGGGGGCTACAATGAGCAGTTCTTC.